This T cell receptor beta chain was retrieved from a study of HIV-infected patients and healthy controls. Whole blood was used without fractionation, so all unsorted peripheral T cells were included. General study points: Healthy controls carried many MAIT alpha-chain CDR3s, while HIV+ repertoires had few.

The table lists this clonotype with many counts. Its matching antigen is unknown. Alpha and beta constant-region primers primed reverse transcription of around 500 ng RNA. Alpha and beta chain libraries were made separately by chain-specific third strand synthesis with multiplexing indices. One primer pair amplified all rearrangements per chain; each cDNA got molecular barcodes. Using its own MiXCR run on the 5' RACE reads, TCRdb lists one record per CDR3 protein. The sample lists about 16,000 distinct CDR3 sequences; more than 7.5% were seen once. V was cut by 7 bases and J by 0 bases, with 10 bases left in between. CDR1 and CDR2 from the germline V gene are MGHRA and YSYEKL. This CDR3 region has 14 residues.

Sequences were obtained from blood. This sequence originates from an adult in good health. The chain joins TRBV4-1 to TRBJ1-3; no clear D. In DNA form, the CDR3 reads TGCGCCAGCATGGGAGGACGCTCTGGAAACACCATATATTTT. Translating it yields CASMGGRSGNTIYF.